The sequence of this T cell receptor beta chain was determined in a study of neurological immune-mediated disorders. Study-wide findings and caveats: Private repertoires in all groups were suggested by the absence of shared CDR3 amino acid sequences among expanded clones across subjects.

Germline lookup yields CDR1 ENHRY and CDR2 SYGVKD. The CDR3 has 14 amino acids. With 7 bases clipped from V and 2 bases from J, the junction kept 4 bases outside the gene matches. It was by 5'RACE with 10-nucleotide random UMIs that the cDNA was made. TCRdb processed the 5' RACE reads anew with MiXCR; each CDR3 protein has one entry. The data contain roughly 80,000 distinct CDR3 sequences, 10% of them singletons. This clonotype appeared many times. Its antigen is currently unknown. The chain recombines TRBV10-3 with TRBJ2-1, with 8 nucleotides matching TRBD2. The clonotype was recovered from a man aged 35-49 years in good health. The sample was PBMCs. CDR3 loop: CAIKTSEPYNEQFF. In DNA, the CDR3 is TGTGCCATCAAGACTAGCGAGCCCTACAATGAGCAGTTCTTC.